This T cell receptor (beta chain) came from a study of blood T cell repertoires in COVID-19. Across the study: There were acute and convalescent COVID-19 samples, and they came from the United States, Italy and Spain. T cells, B-cell-depleted T cells, or PBMCs supplied cDNA or gDNA.

Sequenced by immunoSEQ multiplex PCR; TCRdb stores in-frame clones only, minus some. The sample lists a few hundred thousand clones; about 91% were seen once. With 1 base removed from V and 7 bases from J, the gap between germline ends came to 19 bases. Germline V lookup: CDR1 SGHAT, CDR2 FQDESV (reference sequence). There are 16 residues in the CDR3. Input material: peripheral blood. This sequence was found in a woman aged 40 to 50 who had recovered from COVID-19. J is TRBJ1-2 and V is TRBV11-1, with D perhaps TRBD1 (6 bases). The CDR3: CASSLDGLLGGVGYTF. The DNA for the CDR3 is TGTGCCAGCAGCTTAGACGGCTTGTTAGGGGGAGTTGGCTACACCTTC.